The next 29 T cell receptor beta chains were all read from a single sample in a study of T cell repertoires in cytomegalovirus infection. TCRdb passed the reads through MiXCR, listing each CDR3 protein once. Of 650,000 to 850,000 distinct CDR3 sequences listed, around 29% were seen once; the top ten hold under 15%. These receptors are not linked to any known antigen. The input for sequencing was cultured CD8+ T cells from PBMCs, taken from culture after CMV antigen stimulation. The receptor source for this set is a human donor in good health (CMV status not recorded). Some clones in this sample may be carry-over from other donors' samples.

V and J are TRBV14 and TRBJ1-1; D is unresolved. Germline values: CDR1 SGHDN, CDR2 FVKESK. V lost 1 base and J 4 bases, leaving 10 bases between the germline ends. The CDR3 sequence is 14 residues long. CDR3 loop: CASSQAMLSTEAFF. CDR3 DNA: TGTGCCAGCAGCCAAGCAATGTTGAGCACTGAAGCTTTCTTT.

This clonotype appeared a few times. The chain is built from TRBV7-2 and TRBJ2-5, with 8 bases aligning to TRBD2. J was trimmed by 4 bases and V by 3 bases; bases with no gene match: 7. The CDR3 consists of 15 residues. Germline V gene data show CDR1 as SGHTA and CDR2 as FQGNSA. CDR3 sequence reads: CASSFGGGVVETQYF. CDR3 coding DNA: TGTGCCAGCAGCTTCGGGGGGGGGGTCGTAGAGACCCAGTACTTC.

This clonotype has only a few counts. J is TRBJ1-2 and V is TRBV20-1; no firm D call. The CDR3 runs 13 residues. Germline CDR1 reads DFQATT; CDR2 reads SNEGSKA (reference sequence). V was shortened by 3 bases and J by 3 bases, with 11 bases between the two germline ends. In DNA form, the CDR3 reads TGCAGTGCTAGGGGCTCAGGAGACTATGGCTACACCTTC. It yields the protein CSARGSGDYGYTF.

This clonotype turned up a few times. The V gene is TRBV28, the J gene TRBJ2-2; perhaps TRBD2 as D (5 bases). V lost 4 bases and J lost 0, with 12 bases in between. The CDR3 has 16 residues. The germline CDR1 and CDR2 sequences are MDHEN and SYDVKM. This CDR3 is CASSSFQTTNTGELFF. In DNA, the CDR3 is TGTGCCAGCAGTTCTTTTCAGACTACGAACACCGGGGAGCTGTTTTTT. The complete variable domain, with remaining parts taken from reference TRBV28 and TRBJ2-2, reads DVKVTQSSRYLVKRTGEKVFLECVQDMDHENMFWYRQDPGLGLRLIYFSYDVKMKEKGDIPEGYSVSREKKERFSLILESASTNQTSMYLCASSSFQTTNTGELFFGEGSRLTVL.

This clonotype was seen a handful of times. This chain links TRBV11-2 with TRBJ2-5; TRBD1 agrees at 10 bases. Trimming took 2 bases from V and 3 from J; bases not matched to a gene: 3. CDR3 size: 15 residues. Germline CDR1 and CDR2: SGHAT and FQNNGV. The CDR3, as DNA: TGTGCCAGCAGCTTACTGGGACAGGGGAAAGAGACCCAGTACTTC. Amino acid sequence: CASSLLGQGKETQYF.

This clonotype appeared a few times. The CDR3 DNA reads TGTGCCAGTAAGGGGGACAGGGGATTGATCACTGAAGCTTTCTTT. It codes for CASKGDRGLITEAFF. The rearrangement links TRBV19 to TRBJ1-1; 10 nucleotides align to TRBD1. The CDR3 is 15 amino acids. In germline, CDR1 is LNHDA, CDR2 SQIVND (reference sequence). V was clipped by 7 bases and J by 4 bases; unmatched bases: 9.

A word on this clonotype: The germline gene is not matched at one end of the junction; a read error may be the cause. The chain couples TRBV27 to TRBJ2-7; either TRBD1 or TRBD2 may supply D (5 bases each). The CDR3 has 11 residues. Germline CDR1 MNHEY, CDR2 SMNVEV (reference sequence). This CDR3 is CASGGRYEQDF. The DNA of the CDR3 is TGTGCCAGCGGGGGACGGTACGAGCAGGACTTC.

There are many counts of this clonotype. The CDR3 region is CASINGGLAGVDTQYF. Here the CDR3 DNA reads TGTGCCAGCATCAACGGCGGGCTAGCGGGGGTTGATACGCAGTATTTT. This rearrangement joins TRBV2 to TRBJ2-3, with 10 bases identical to TRBD2. Germline CDR1 SNHLY, CDR2 FYNNEI. The CDR3 sequence is 16 residues long. Unmatched junction bases numbered 13, after V lost 7 bases and J lost 6 bases.

A few counts support this clonotype. The chain uses TRBV12-3 or TRBV12-4 and TRBJ1-5; 7 nucleotides align to TRBD1. The CDR3 sequence is 16 residues long. V shed 5 bases and J 7 bases; nucleotides not matched to a gene: 14. CDR3 nucleotide sequence: TGTGCCAGCAGTCCATTCGACAGGGAGCGGGGACAGCCCCAGCATTTT. It encodes CASSPFDRERGQPQHF.

The genes are TRBV9 and TRBJ2-3, with D tentatively TRBD1 (6 bases). Per germline, CDR1 SGDLS and CDR2 YYNGEE. There are 17 residues in the CDR3. Trimming cost V 4 bases and J 2 bases, with 20 bases left between them. CDR3 loop: CASSLHRDTDYTDTQYF. In nucleotides, the CDR3 is TGTGCCAGCAGCCTACACAGGGACACCGATTACACAGATACGCAGTATTTT. The variable domain in full, completed from reference TRBV9 and TRBJ2-3, reads DSGVTQTPKHLITATGQRVTLRCSPRSGDLSVYWYQQSLDQGLQFLIQYYNGEERAKGNILERFSAQQFPDLHSELNLSSLELGDSALYFCASSLHRDTDYTDTQYFGPGTRLTVL.

The chain recombines TRBV19 with TRBJ1-2; D may be TRBD1 (5 bases). CDR3 size: 18 residues. Germline CDR1 is LNHDA and CDR2 is SQIVND (reference sequence). Trimming shortened V by 4 bases and J by 4 bases, and 25 bases separated the two germline ends. The CDR3 spells CASSTPRKGDGTFYGYTF. In DNA, the CDR3 is TGTGCCAGTAGTACCCCACGCAAAGGGGACGGAACCTTCTATGGCTACACCTTC.

This clonotype was detected a few times. The chain is built from TRBV5-1 and TRBJ2-1; D is perhaps TRBD1 or TRBD2 (5 bases each). CDR1 is SGHRS, CDR2 YFSETQ, per germline. CDR3 length equals 14 residues. Deletions cut 4 bases from V and 4 bases from J, with 12 bases between. CDR3 nucleotides: TGCGCCAGCAGCCCTTGGGACGGATACAATGAGCAGTTCTTC. Its translation is CASSPWDGYNEQFF.

This clonotype was counted a few times. The genes are TRBV5-1 and TRBJ2-4; D tentatively reads TRBD1 or TRBD2 (6 bases each). Trimming removed 10 bases from V and 6 bases from J, with 20 bases in between. The CDR3 loop spans 14 amino acids. Germline lookup yields CDR1 SGHRS and CDR2 YFSETQ. Here the CDR3 reads CASGGQLRGNIQYF. The CDR3 region has the DNA TGCGCCTCCGGAGGGCAACTCAGGGGAAACATTCAGTACTTC.

The chain carries TRBV6-5 and TRBJ2-1; 9 bases are shared with TRBD2. V was pared by 4 bases and J by 6 bases, with 4 bases of the junction left unmatched. The CDR3 covers 14 residues. Germline V gives CDR1 MNHEY, CDR2 SVGAGI. The CDR3 loop reads CASSSSGVGNEQFF. DNA of the CDR3: TGTGCCAGCAGTTCTAGCGGGGTTGGCAATGAGCAGTTCTTC.

V is TRBV7-9 and J is TRBJ2-3, with D tentatively TRBD1 or TRBD2 (6 bases each). CDR1 SEHNR and CDR2 FQNEAQ come from the germline V gene (reference sequence). This CDR3 is 16 amino acids long. V shed 5 bases and J shed 3 bases, with 18 bases lying between them. The CDR3 bases are TGTGCCAGCAGCCCTAGCGTCGGGGGCATGACAGATACGCAGTATTTT. Its translation: CASSPSVGGMTDTQYF.

This clonotype has more than one count but fewer than ten. This sequence joins TRBV14 and TRBJ2-3, with 10 positions matching TRBD2. This CDR3 has 15 amino acids. Germline V gene sequence: CDR1 SGHDN, CDR2 FVKESK. V lost 5 bases, J lost 3 bases, and 5 bases stayed unmatched. Here the CDR3 reads CASSDTSGATDTQYF. The CDR3 DNA is TGTGCCAGCAGCGATACTAGCGGGGCTACAGATACGCAGTATTTT. The variable domain in full, with the rest retrieved from reference TRBV14 and TRBJ2-3, is EAGVTQFPSHSVIEKGQTVTLRCDPISGHDNLYWYRRVMGKEIKFLLHFVKESKQDESGMPNNRFLAERTGGTYSTLKVQPAELEDSGVYFCASSDTSGATDTQYFGPGTRLTVL.

The chain joins TRBV27 to TRBJ1-1, with D unclear. The CDR3 contains 16 residues. CDR1 MNHEY and CDR2 SMNVEV come from the germline V gene (reference sequence). V lost 3 bases, J lost 0 bases, and 14 bases lay in between. CDR3 loop: CASSLNPPSMNTEAFF. The CDR3 nucleotides read TGTGCCAGCAGTTTGAACCCCCCAAGTATGAACACTGAAGCTTTCTTT.

The V gene is TRBV7-2, the J gene TRBJ2-7; D is unresolved. The CDR3 sequence is 12 residues long. In germline, CDR1 is SGHTA, CDR2 FQGNSA. Deletions cut 8 bases from V and 0 bases from J, with 8 bases between. In nucleotides, the CDR3 is TGTGCCAGCCTACTGGACTCCTACGAGCAGTACTTC. Protein product: CASLLDSYEQYF.

There are a few counts of this clonotype. The chain joins TRBV4-1 to TRBJ2-5; 12 nucleotides line up with TRBD2. The V gene end was trimmed by 0 bases and the J gene end by 3 bases; junction bases not matched to a gene: 2. This CDR3 contains 16 residues. Germline V lookup: CDR1 MGHRA, CDR2 YSYEKL. The CDR3 bases are TGCGCCAGCAGCCAAGAAGCTAGCGGGGGGGAAGAGACCCAGTACTTC. Its translation: CASSQEASGGEETQYF.

The J gene is TRBJ2-7, the V gene TRBV7-9, with TRBD2 identical over 7 bases. Germline V CDR1 and CDR2: SEHNR, FQNEAQ (reference sequence). The CDR3 has 13 amino acids. V shed 3 bases and J 7 bases; nucleotides not matched to a gene: 6. The CDR3 loop is CASSLGGGGEQYF. The CDR3 DNA follows: TGTGCCAGCAGCTTGGGCGGGGGAGGTGAGCAGTACTTC. The entire variable domain, with the rest obtained from reference TRBV7-9 and TRBJ2-7, is as follows: DTGVSQNPRHKITKRGQNVTFRCDPISEHNRLYWYRQTLGQGPEFLTYFQNEAQLEKSRLLSDRFSAERPKGSFSTLEIQRTEQGDSAMYLCASSLGGGGEQYFGPGTRLTVT.

For the CDR3, the DNA is TGTGCCAGCAGCGGACAGGGGAATTCACCCCTCCACTTT. Amino acids: CASSGQGNSPLHF. This chain connects TRBV11-2 to TRBJ1-6; 9 positions agree with TRBD1. The trim removed 5 bases at V and 7 bases at J, leaving 0 bases unmatched. Germline CDR1 reads SGHAT; CDR2 reads FQNNGV. The length of the CDR3 is 13 residues.

This chain joins TRBV29-1 and TRBJ2-1; D possibly matches TRBD1 or TRBD2 (5 bases each). V lost 5 bases and J lost 7, with 18 bases in between. The CDR3 consists of 14 residues. Germline assignment: CDR1 SQVTM and CDR2 ANQGSEA. The CDR3 loop is CSVWDPTKENEQFF. In nucleotides, the CDR3 is TGCAGCGTTTGGGACCCAACGAAGGAAAATGAGCAGTTCTTC.

The chain joins TRBV13 to TRBJ1-4; TRBD1 agrees at 7 bases. The V and J ends lost 5 bases and 6 bases, in that order; junction bases with no gene match: 9. CDR1 PRHDT and CDR2 FYEKMQ come from the germline V gene (reference sequence). The CDR3 length is 15 residues. CDR3 nucleotide sequence: TGTGCCAGCAGCCCTAGACAGGGCCACGATGAAAAACTGTTTTTT. Its protein product is CASSPRQGHDEKLFF.

This clonotype came up a few times. The V call is TRBV6-6, the J call TRBJ1-2; D might be TRBD1 (6 bases). V was shortened by 5 bases and J by 0 bases, with 13 bases between the two germline ends. The CDR3 has 15 amino acids. Germline V gene data show CDR1 as MNHNY and CDR2 as SVGAGI (reference sequence). The CDR3 loop reads CASSKVWTANYGYTF. In DNA form, the CDR3 reads TGTGCCAGCAGTAAGGTTTGGACAGCTAACTATGGCTACACCTTC.

The count of this clonotype is one. The rearrangement joins TRBV6-4 to TRBJ2-3; tentative D call: TRBD2 (7 bases). CDR1 and CDR2 from the germline V gene are MRHNA and SNTAGT. Trimming stripped 0 bases from V and 5 bases from J, with 9 bases between. The CDR3 has 14 residues. CDR3 region: CASSDSRGGDTQYF. The DNA for the CDR3 is TGTGCCAGCAGTGACTCAAGGGGGGGAGATACGCAGTATTTT.

This clonotype was recorded a few times. The chain links TRBV27 to TRBJ1-1; D may be TRBD1 (5 bases). The CDR3 has 12 amino acids. V shed 8 bases and J shed 11 bases, with 18 bases lying between them. Germline V lookup: CDR1 MNHEY, CDR2 SMNVEV (reference sequence). CDR3 DNA sequence: TGTGCCAGCGCTAAGCCAAGGGGACTGGCTTTCTTT. It translates to CASAKPRGLAFF.

This clonotype turned up a few times. V usage is TRBV10-3 and J usage is TRBJ1-1; no firm D call. Germline lookup yields CDR1 ENHRY and CDR2 SYGVKD. Trimming removed 0 bases from V and 6 bases from J, with 26 bases in between. The CDR3 is 19 residues long. CDR3 bases: TGTGCCATCAGTGAGTCGATATTTACGACGTCATATCTGAGCGCTGAAGCTTTCTTT. Translated: CAISESIFTTSYLSAEAFF.

The rearrangement uses TRBV29-1 and TRBJ1-2; TRBD1 might be the D (6 bases). The CDR3 is 13 residues long. V dropped 0 bases and J dropped 6 bases, with 11 bases sitting between them. Germline V gene sequence: CDR1 SQVTM, CDR2 ANQGSEA. In DNA, the CDR3 is TGCAGCGTTGAAGATTGGACAGTGGATGGCTACACCTTC. It translates to CSVEDWTVDGYTF.

V usage is TRBV7-9 and J usage is TRBJ2-5; TRBD1 agrees at 8 bases. This CDR3 is built from 14 residues. V was pared by 5 bases and J by 5 bases, with 7 bases of the junction left unmatched. Looked up from germline, CDR1 is SEHNR and CDR2 is FQNEAQ (reference sequence). The CDR3 reads CASSPRGQWETQYF. The CDR3, as DNA: TGTGCCAGCAGCCCCAGGGGGCAATGGGAGACCCAGTACTTC.